This TCR beta chain was sequenced for a study of breast tumors, draining lymph nodes, adjacent tissues. Study results and limitations: Tumor and nontumor repertoires were significantly more similar in luminal-like than in basal-like breast cancer. Tumors had less TCR diversity than lymph nodes, more than nontumor tissue. Data fit most tumor T cells coming from lymph node, expanding in tumor. The lymph node origin of tumor T cells was framed as consistent with a hypothesis, not demonstrated.

TCRdb used MiXCR to reprocess the multiplex PCR reads, holding one entry per CDR3 protein. The repertoire includes under 150,000 distinct CDR3 sequences, around 20% of them detected once, and roughly 4% sits in the top ten. This clonotype has a count of ten or more. Its antigen is unidentified. Breast cancer patients provided tissue from their axillary draining lymph nodes. The CDR3 is 16 residues long. V lost 6 bases and J 7 bases, leaving 21 bases between the germline ends. The chain carries TRBV12-3 or TRBV12-4 and TRBJ2-2, with D perhaps TRBD2 (7 bases). The receptor was isolated from a female donor with breast cancer. Some clones in this sample may be carry-over from other donors' samples. Sequenced input: axillary lymph node tissue. CDR3: CASRLIRGGAVGELFF. In DNA, the CDR3 is TGTGCCAGCAGGCTGATTAGGGGGGGGGCGGTCGGGGAGCTGTTTTTT.